A single TCR beta chain is shown here with its context. Its antigen is not known. The PCR used 60 Vbeta and 13 Jbeta primers. The assay was immunoSEQ multiplex PCR, and TCRdb's table has in-frame clones only and misses some. The table lists over 150,000 clones, roughly three quarters of them singletons. These data are taken from a study of cytomegalovirus exposure and HLA in healthy donors. As for the study in general: Within the Caucasian-associated ancestry cluster were roughly 81% of the 398 genotyped donors.

General study results and limits: The authors assumed roughly uniform sequencing depth across donors for presence/absence analyses.

The CDR3 extends over 13 amino acids. The ends were cut back, 5 bases at V and 4 bases at J, with 12 bases in the middle. Germline values: CDR1 MNHEY, CDR2 SMNVEV (reference sequence). The sequence derives from a man in his sixties in good health and CMV-seronegative. The sequencing input was PBMCs. The chain carries TRBV27 and TRBJ2-7; possibly TRBD1 for D (5 bases). As DNA, the CDR3 is TGTGCCAGCAGTCTAGGGGCTACTTACGAGCAGTACTTC. Its translation: CASSLGATYEQYF.